Listed below are T cell receptor beta chains from one sample, sequenced in a study of CD8 T cells in ankylosing spondylitis. TCRdb re-derived calls from the 5' RACE reads in MiXCR, one entry per CDR3 protein. The data show about 300,000 distinct CDR3 sequences, with less than 25% seen just once and about 3.7% held by the top ten. What was sequenced was blood, either unsorted or a sorted T cell fraction (not recorded which). All receptors derive from a female donor with ankylosing spondylitis or in good health (not recorded which). Each CDR3 is given with its conserved first and last residue. The D gene is left open where the match is weak. Part of the rows lack a size; the others show once, few, many or a class for expanded clones.

TRBJ2-3 | . | TRBV9 | . | CASSVGQIQWDTQYF | TGTGCCAGCAGCGTAGGGCAGATTCAATGGGATACGCAGTATTTT
TRBJ1-5 | . | TRBV12-3/TRBV12-4 | many | CASSFGGGGQPQHF | TGTGCCAGCAGTTTCGGGGGTGGAGGACAGCCCCAGCATTTT
TRBJ2-3 | . | TRBV29-1 | many | CSVSRADTQYF | TGCAGCGTTTCCAGGGCAGATACGCAGTATTTT
TRBJ2-1 | TRBD2 | TRBV20-1 | . | CSVRSGLAGNEQFF | TGCAGTGTTAGGTCGGGACTAGCTGGCAATGAGCAGTTCTTC
TRBJ1-3 | . | TRBV20-1 | few | CSAGRGGYSGNTIYF | TGCAGTGCCGGGAGGGGCGGCTACTCTGGAAACACCATATATTTT
TRBJ1-5 | . | TRBV5-1 | few | CASSQDGASNQPQHF | TGCGCCAGCAGCCAGGACGGGGCGAGCAATCAGCCCCAGCATTTT
TRBJ2-1 | TRBD2 | TRBV27 | . | CASGTSGGRYNEQFF | TGTGCCAGCGGAACGAGCGGGGGGAGGTACAATGAGCAGTTCTTC
TRBJ1-1 | . | TRBV20-1 | many | CSARPGTNTEAFF | TGCAGTGCTAGACCAGGCACGAACACTGAAGCTTTCTTT
TRBJ2-6 | . | TRBV20-1 | few | CSARTSGANVLTF | TGCAGTGCTCGGACATCTGGGGCCAACGTCCTGACTTTC
TRBJ2-3 | TRBD2 | TRBV20-1 | few | CSARVGAGGTDTQYF | TGCAGTGCTAGAGTCGGGGCGGGAGGCACAGATACGCAGTATTTT
TRBJ2-5 | . | TRBV12-3/TRBV12-4 | . | CASSFGRREETQYF | TGTGCCAGCAGTTTTGGGCGTCGAGAAGAGACCCAGTACTTC
TRBJ2-7 | TRBD2 | TRBV28 | few | CASSDSGSRAYEQYF | TGTGCCAGCAGTGATAGCGGGAGTCGGGCCTACGAGCAGTACTTC
TRBJ2-1 | TRBD2 | TRBV12-3/TRBV12-4 | many | CASSSTSGRGYNEQFF | TGTGCCAGCAGTTCCACTAGCGGGAGAGGGTACAATGAGCAGTTCTTC
TRBJ2-7 | . | TRBV20-1 | few | CSAGSTFSSYEQYF | TGCAGTGCCGGATCAACGTTCTCCTCATACGAGCAGTACTTC
TRBJ1-2 | TRBD1 | TRBV12-3/TRBV12-4 | few | CASSLRQGSYGYTF | TGTGCCAGCAGTCTAAGACAGGGGAGCTATGGCTACACCTTC
TRBJ2-5 | . | TRBV28 | many | CASSAAVGLQETQYF | TGTGCCAGCAGTGCTGCCGTGGGCCTGCAAGAGACCCAGTACTTC
TRBJ2-7 | TRBD1 | TRBV12-3/TRBV12-4 | many | CASSWDRYSYEQYF | TGTGCCAGCAGCTGGGACAGGTACTCCTACGAGCAGTACTTC
TRBJ1-1 | . | TRBV24-1 | . | CATSQGGSTEAFF | TGTGCCACCAGTCAGGGAGGGAGCACTGAAGCTTTCTTT
TRBJ1-5 | . | TRBV20-1 | many | CSALMGYSNQPQHF | TGCAGTGCACTAATGGGGTATAGCAATCAGCCCCAGCATTTT
TRBJ2-7 | . | TRBV5-4 | . | CASSLFREEQYF | TGTGCCAGCAGCTTGTTCCGGGAGGAGCAGTACTTC
TRBJ1-5 | . | TRBV20-1 | few | CSARVDGYSNQPQHF | TGCAGTGCTAGAGTTGACGGGTATAGCAATCAGCCCCAGCATTTT
TRBJ2-3 | TRBD1 | TRBV20-1 | . | CSASGTASTDTQYF | TGCAGTGCTTCTGGGACAGCTAGCACAGATACGCAGTATTTT
TRBJ2-7 | . | TRBV29-1 | many | CSALKSLDPFTGFRGEQYF | TGCAGCGCCCTAAAGAGTCTAGATCCTTTTACCGGATTTCGCGGCGAGCAGTACTTC
TRBJ2-1 | . | TRBV12-3/TRBV12-4 | . | CASSSTAGRYNEQFF | TGTGCCAGCAGTTCAACAGCGGGTAGATACAATGAGCAGTTCTTC
TRBJ2-7 | . | TRBV4-3 | few | CASSPTGFYEQYF | TGCGCCAGCAGCCCTACAGGGTTCTACGAGCAGTACTTC